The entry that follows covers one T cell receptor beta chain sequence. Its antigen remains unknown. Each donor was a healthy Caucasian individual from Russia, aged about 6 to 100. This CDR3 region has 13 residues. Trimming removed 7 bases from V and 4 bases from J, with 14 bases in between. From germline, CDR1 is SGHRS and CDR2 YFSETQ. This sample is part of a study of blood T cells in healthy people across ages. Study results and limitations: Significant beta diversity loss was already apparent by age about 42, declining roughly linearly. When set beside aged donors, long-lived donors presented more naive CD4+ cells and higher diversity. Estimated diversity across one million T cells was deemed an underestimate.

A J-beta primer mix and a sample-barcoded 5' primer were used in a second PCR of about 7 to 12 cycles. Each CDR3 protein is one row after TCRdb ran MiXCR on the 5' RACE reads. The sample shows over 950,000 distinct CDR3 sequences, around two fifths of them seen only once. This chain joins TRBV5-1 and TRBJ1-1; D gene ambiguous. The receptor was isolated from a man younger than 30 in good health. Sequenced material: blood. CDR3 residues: CASFQGGATEAFF. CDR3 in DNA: TGCGCCAGCTTCCAAGGAGGCGCCACTGAAGCTTTCTTT.